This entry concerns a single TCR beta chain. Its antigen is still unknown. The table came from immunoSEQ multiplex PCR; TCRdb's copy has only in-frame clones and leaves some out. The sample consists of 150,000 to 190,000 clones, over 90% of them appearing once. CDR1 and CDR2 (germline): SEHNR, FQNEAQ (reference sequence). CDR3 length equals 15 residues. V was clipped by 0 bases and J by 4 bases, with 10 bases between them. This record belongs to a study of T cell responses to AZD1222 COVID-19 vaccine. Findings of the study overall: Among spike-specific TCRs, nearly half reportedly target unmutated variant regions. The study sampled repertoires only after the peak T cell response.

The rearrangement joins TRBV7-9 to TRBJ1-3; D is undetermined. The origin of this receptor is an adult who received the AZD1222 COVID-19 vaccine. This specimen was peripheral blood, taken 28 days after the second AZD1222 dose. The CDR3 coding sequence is TGTGCCAGCAGCTTAGCGAGATTAGCGGGAAACACCATATATTTT. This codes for CASSLARLAGNTIYF.